A single T cell receptor beta chain is shown here with its context. This sample stems from a study of blood T cell repertoires in COVID-19. Germline CDR1 MDHEN, CDR2 SYDVKM. V dropped 1 base and J dropped 6 bases, with 6 bases sitting between them. CDR3 size: 13 residues. Those enrolled, adults aged roughly 18 to 89 years, came from around 25 US areas. Self-reported history from a screening survey and questionnaire set each donor's cohort. Profiling relied on immunoSEQ multiplex PCR, and the TCRdb table lists in-frame clones only, not all of them. The table shows hundreds of thousands of clones, with approximately 86% occurring only once.

Sequenced sample: PBMCs or T cells enriched from blood (not recorded which). This receptor was taken from a woman aged 45-60 years who had recovered from COVID-19. The chain employs TRBV28 and TRBJ1-4; D call uncertain. The CDR3 is CASSLSSDEKLFF. The CDR3 DNA is TGTGCCAGCAGTTTATCCTCTGATGAAAAACTGTTTTTT.